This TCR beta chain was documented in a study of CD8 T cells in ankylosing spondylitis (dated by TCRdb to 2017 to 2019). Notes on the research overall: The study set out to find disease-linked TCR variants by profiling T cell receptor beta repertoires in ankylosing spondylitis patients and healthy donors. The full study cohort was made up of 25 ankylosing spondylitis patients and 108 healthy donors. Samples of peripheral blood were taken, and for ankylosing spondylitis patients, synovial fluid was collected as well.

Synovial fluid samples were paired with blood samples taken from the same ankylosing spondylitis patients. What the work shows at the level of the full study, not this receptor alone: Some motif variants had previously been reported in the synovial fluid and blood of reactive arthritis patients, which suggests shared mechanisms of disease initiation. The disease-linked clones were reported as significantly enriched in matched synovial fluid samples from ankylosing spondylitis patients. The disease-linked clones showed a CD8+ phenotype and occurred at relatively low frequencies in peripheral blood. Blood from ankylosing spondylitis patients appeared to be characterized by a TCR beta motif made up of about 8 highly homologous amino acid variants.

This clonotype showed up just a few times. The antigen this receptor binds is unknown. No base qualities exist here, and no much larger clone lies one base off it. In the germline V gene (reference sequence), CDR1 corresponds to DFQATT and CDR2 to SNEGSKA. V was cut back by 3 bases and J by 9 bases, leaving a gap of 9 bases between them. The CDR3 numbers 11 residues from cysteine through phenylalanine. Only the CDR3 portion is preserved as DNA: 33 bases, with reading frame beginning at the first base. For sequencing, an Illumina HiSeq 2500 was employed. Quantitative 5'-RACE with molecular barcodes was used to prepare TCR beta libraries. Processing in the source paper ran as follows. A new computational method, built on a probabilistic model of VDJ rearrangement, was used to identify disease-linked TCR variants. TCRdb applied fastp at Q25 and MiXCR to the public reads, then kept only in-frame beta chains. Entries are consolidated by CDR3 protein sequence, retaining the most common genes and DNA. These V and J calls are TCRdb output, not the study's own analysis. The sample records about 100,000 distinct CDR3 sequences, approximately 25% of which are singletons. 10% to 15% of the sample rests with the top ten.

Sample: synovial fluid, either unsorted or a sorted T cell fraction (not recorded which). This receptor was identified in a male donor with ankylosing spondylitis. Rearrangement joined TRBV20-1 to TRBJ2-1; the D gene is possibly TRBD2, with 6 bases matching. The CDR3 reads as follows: CSASGSSEQFF. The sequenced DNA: TGCAGTGCTAGCGGGAGCTCTGAGCAGTTCTTC.